These 32 T cell receptor beta chains came from one sample sequenced in a study of regulatory T cells in long-lasting Graves disease. In building TCR beta libraries, iRepertoire HTBI primers were used together with Arm-PCR of CDR3 regions. TCRdb passed the multiplex PCR reads through MiXCR, listing each CDR3 protein once. This table has about 440,000 distinct CDR3 sequences, about 16% appearing once. The sample's time point: newly diagnosed GD, antithyroid drugs for less than 3 months. Preparation of the TCR library used RNA extracted from PBMCs. These data also formed part of another study, on T cells in Graves' hyperthyroidism and ophthalmopathy.

The sequenced sample was peripheral blood mononuclear cells (PBMCs), obtained at new diagnosis, from a patient treated with antithyroid drugs. These receptors were taken from a woman aged 25 to 39 with Graves disease.

This clonotype was observed many times. The chain has TRBV11-3 and TRBJ2-1; 8 bases fit TRBD2. CDR3 length: 15 residues. The germline V gene encodes CDR1 SGHNT and CDR2 YENEEA. Trimming cost V 1 base and J 9 bases; bases outside gene matches: 8. The DNA of the CDR3 is TGTGCCAGCAGCTTAGTTGCGGGAGGTGATGGTGAGCAGTTCTTC. This encodes CASSLVAGGDGEQFF.

The chain couples TRBV20-1 to TRBJ2-5; perhaps D is TRBD1 or TRBD2 (5 bases each). Germline values: CDR1 DFQATT, CDR2 SNEGSKA (reference sequence). CDR3 length: 13 amino acids. The germline V and J ends were trimmed by 3 bases and 7 bases, with 15 bases remaining between them. For the CDR3, the DNA is TGCAGTGCTAGTTCCGGGACCCCCGGGACCCAGTACTTC. Its translation: CSASSGTPGTQYF.

This clonotype has a count of ten or more. The genes are TRBV7-9 and TRBJ2-1, with 7 nucleotides matching TRBD2. V was clipped by 5 bases and J by 7 bases; unmatched bases: 14. Germline assignment: CDR1 SEHNR and CDR2 FQNEAQ (reference sequence). CDR3 length: 16 amino acids. This chain's CDR3 is CASSHIRGRAGNEQFF. CDR3 nucleotides: TGTGCCAGCAGCCATATCCGTGGGAGGGCCGGAAATGAGCAGTTCTTC.

This clonotype was detected many times. The chain employs TRBV3-1 and TRBJ1-5; possibly TRBD1 for D (5 bases). The V end lost 4 bases, the J end lost 3 bases, and 10 bases lay between the germline ends. This CDR3 has 14 residues. Germline values: CDR1 LGHDT, CDR2 YNNKEL (reference sequence). The CDR3 nucleotides read TGTGCCAGCAGCCCCCGGGACGACAATCAGCCCCAGCATTTT. Its protein is CASSPRDDNQPQHF. Supplemented by reference TRBV3-1 and TRBJ1-5, the full variable domain reads DTAVSQTPKYLVTQMGNDKSIKCEQNLGHDTMYWYKQDSKKFLKIMFSYNNKELIINETVPNRFSPKSPDKAHLNLHINSLELGDSAVYFCASSPRDDNQPQHFGDGTRLSIL.

V usage is TRBV20-1 and J usage is TRBJ2-5; possible D gene TRBD1, 6 bases. The CDR3 extends over 14 amino acids. The germline CDR1 and CDR2 sequences are DFQATT and SNEGSKA (reference sequence). Trimming left V 7 bases short and J 3 bases short, with 18 bases between. For the CDR3, the DNA is TGCAGTGTTCTTCAGGGGTGGGGTGAAGAGACCCAGTACTTC. Its translation: CSVLQGWGEETQYF.

This clonotype was picked up a small number of times. The chain has TRBV28 and TRBJ2-7; either TRBD1 or TRBD2 may fit D (7 bases each). The CDR3 contains 14 residues. Germline loops: CDR1 MDHEN, CDR2 SYDVKM. Trimming removed 7 bases at V and 1 base at J, with 14 bases between. CDR3 nucleotide sequence: TGTGCCAGCATCCCTCAGGGGGGGTCCTACGAGCAGTACTTC. It specifies CASIPQGGSYEQYF. Combining the CDR3 with reference TRBV28 and TRBJ2-7 gives the whole variable domain DVKVTQSSRYLVKRTGEKVFLECVQDMDHENMFWYRQDPGLGLRLIYFSYDVKMKEKGDIPEGYSVSREKKERFSLILESASTNQTSMYLCASIPQGGSYEQYFGPGTRLTVT.

The sample holds many counts of this clonotype. V gene TRBV3-1 combines with J gene TRBJ1-1; 10 nucleotides line up with TRBD1. Unmatched junction bases numbered 3, after V lost 4 bases and J lost 4 bases. The germline V gene encodes CDR1 LGHDT and CDR2 YNNKEL (reference sequence). The CDR3 loop spans 14 amino acids. Here the CDR3 DNA reads TGTGCCAGCAGCCCGGGACAGGGGATCACTGAAGCTTTCTTT. Translated, it gives CASSPGQGITEAFF.

This chain's CDR3 is CASSLADGPTRYTQYF. The DNA for the CDR3 is TGTGCCAGCAGCTTAGCCGACGGACCCACGCGATATACGCAGTATTTT. V gene TRBV7-9 combines with J gene TRBJ2-3; the D is unclear. Per germline, CDR1 SEHNR and CDR2 FQNEAQ (reference sequence). The CDR3 sequence is 16 residues long. V was shortened by 0 bases and J by 7 bases, with 17 bases between the two germline ends.

In its sample, this clonotype was seen many times. This sequence joins TRBV7-2 and TRBJ2-5; TRBD2 agrees at 9 bases. V shed 6 bases and J 3 bases; nucleotides not matched to a gene: 5. Germline CDR1 SGHTA, CDR2 FQGNSA. The CDR3 consists of 14 residues. The CDR3 nucleotides read TGTGCCAGCAGACCGGGACTAGCTAAAGAGACCCAGTACTTC. Amino acid sequence: CASRPGLAKETQYF.

This clonotype was counted a single time. This may come from a read error, since a much larger clone is one base off. The conserved final phenylalanine or tryptophan is absent from the CDR3, which likely points to a read error. V is TRBV3-1 and J is TRBJ2-5; possible D gene TRBD1, 5 bases. CDR1 is LGHDT, CDR2 YNNKEL, per germline (reference sequence). V was cut by 2 bases and J by 5 bases, with 12 bases left in between. This CDR3 comprises 14 residues. The CDR3 loop is CASSQTQGKETQYL. For the CDR3, the DNA is TGTGCCAGCAGCCAAACCCAGGGAAAGGAGACCCAGTACCTC.

The V gene is TRBV12-3 or TRBV12-4, the J gene TRBJ2-1; TRBD2 matches 8 bases. V was pared by 6 bases and J by 1 base, with 5 bases of the junction left unmatched. The CDR3 runs 15 residues. The CDR3: CASRPGTRSYNEQFF. CDR3 nucleotides: TGTGCCAGCAGACCCGGGACTAGGTCCTACAATGAGCAGTTCTTC.

This clonotype was observed at least ten times. The chain employs TRBV20-1 and TRBJ2-7, with 11 bases aligning to TRBD2. The CDR3 contains 16 residues. Germline loops: CDR1 DFQATT, CDR2 SNEGSKA (reference sequence). With 5 bases clipped from V and 4 bases from J, the junction kept 13 bases outside the gene matches. CDR3 bases: TGCAGTGCTCGCCCCTCGACTAGCGGGGACTCATACGAGCAGTACTTC. Translated, it gives CSARPSTSGDSYEQYF.

There are many counts of this clonotype. The chain links TRBV13 to TRBJ2-7, with 9 bases that match TRBD1. Per the germline V gene, CDR1 is PRHDT and CDR2 is FYEKMQ (reference sequence). The CDR3 is made up of 15 amino acids. V lost 4 bases to trimming and J lost 4 bases; unmatched junction nucleotides: 8. CDR3 amino acids: CASSSPRDREYEQYF. The CDR3 nucleotides read TGTGCCAGCAGCTCCCCCCGGGACAGGGAGTACGAGCAGTACTTC.

The V and J genes are TRBV27 and TRBJ2-1; 10 bases map to TRBD2. TRBJ2-5 explains the end of the DNA better; the J call may be wrong. The CDR3 is 13 amino acids. Germline values: CDR1 MNHEY, CDR2 SMNVEV (reference sequence). CDR3 nucleotide sequence: TGTGCCAGCGGACTAGCGGAACAAGAGACCCAGTACTTC. Protein: CASGLAEQETQYF.

This clonotype appeared a few times. This rearrangement joins TRBV18 to TRBJ1-1, with 9 bases identical to TRBD1. The CDR3 totals 17 residues. Germline trimming cut 2 bases from V and 0 bases from J; bases unmatched to any gene: 7. Germline V CDR1 and CDR2: KGHSH, LQKENI. In DNA, the CDR3 is TGTGCCAGCTCACCATCCGGGACAGGGACCATGAACACTGAAGCTTTCTTT. Its translation: CASSPSGTGTMNTEAFF.

This chain links TRBV6-2 or TRBV6-3 with TRBJ2-1; D is unclear. CDR3 size: 15 residues. The ends were cut back, 0 bases at V and 4 bases at J, with 10 bases in the middle. CDR1 is MNHEY and CDR2 is SVGEGT in the germline V gene. CDR3 DNA: TGTGCCAGCAGTTACTCGGTAGGGCCTTACAATGAGCAGTTCTTC. It translates to CASSYSVGPYNEQFF.

This clonotype was counted a few times. The chain joins TRBV20-1 to TRBJ2-1, with 8 bases lining up with TRBD2. The germline CDR1 and CDR2 sequences are DFQATT and SNEGSKA (reference sequence). The CDR3 runs to 18 residues. Unmatched junction bases numbered 25, after V lost 6 bases and J lost 9 bases. The CDR3 sequence: CSALIEGRTSRKEGEQFF. Here the CDR3 DNA reads TGCAGTGCACTAATCGAGGGCAGGACTAGCCGCAAGGAAGGTGAGCAGTTCTTC.

The chain links TRBV19 to TRBJ1-1; 10 bases match TRBD1. The CDR3 is 20 residues long. Trimming removed 7 bases from V and 7 bases from J; junction bases left unmatched: 27. Germline CDR1 and CDR2: LNHDA and SQIVND (reference sequence). CDR3 bases: TGTGCCAGTACCGTCTCCCTCGTGGGGGACAGGGGAGGGGCGTTGCTTGAAGCTTTCTTT. As protein: CASTVSLVGDRGGALLEAFF.

This clonotype was recorded at least ten times. The chain uses TRBV20-1 and TRBJ1-1; D uncertain. V dropped 2 bases and J dropped 1 base, with 8 bases sitting between them. CDR1 and CDR2 from the germline V gene are DFQATT and SNEGSKA (reference sequence). CDR3 length: 13 amino acids. The CDR3 coding sequence is TGCAGTGCTAGAAAGGGAGCGAACACTGAAGCTTTCTTT. Protein: CSARKGANTEAFF.

This clonotype occurred a few times. V gene TRBV20-1 combines with J gene TRBJ2-1; the D gene is possibly TRBD2 (6 bases). Trimming took 1 base from V and 0 from J, leaving 10 bases between them. Germline CDR1 and CDR2: DFQATT and SNEGSKA (reference sequence). The CDR3 has 15 amino acids. The CDR3 loop reads CSARARDSSYNEQFF. The CDR3 coding sequence is TGCAGTGCTAGAGCGCGGGATAGCTCCTACAATGAGCAGTTCTTC.

This clonotype was counted many times. The V and J genes are TRBV28 and TRBJ2-7; 7 bases fit TRBD2. The CDR3 has 16 amino acids. The V segment lost 6 bases and the J segment 6 bases; nucleotides outside the gene matches: 17. CDR1 is MDHEN and CDR2 is SYDVKM in the germline V gene. CDR3 bases: TGTGCCAGCAGACGAAGTGGGGCGGGAGTCTACCGCGAGCAGTACTTC. Translated, it gives CASRRSGAGVYREQYF.

The genes are TRBV12-3 or TRBV12-4 and TRBJ2-5; D ambiguous. The CDR3 covers 12 residues. Trimming took off 4 bases at V and 5 bases at J, with 8 bases between the two ends. The CDR3 loop reads CASSSPEETQYF. The CDR3 DNA is TGTGCCAGCAGTTCCCCTGAGGAGACCCAGTACTTC.

This clonotype was found many times. This chain joins TRBV10-3 and TRBJ1-1, with unresolved D. The CDR3 has 13 residues. Trimming pared 5 bases from V and 5 bases from J, leaving 12 bases between. CDR1 ENHRY and CDR2 SYGVKD come from the germline V gene. CDR3 region: CAISRAGGTEAFF. CDR3 nucleotides: TGTGCCATCAGTCGAGCTGGAGGGACTGAAGCTTTCTTT.

This clonotype was found a few times. The chain couples TRBV24-1 to TRBJ2-1, with unresolved D. Germline V gene sequence: CDR1 KGHDR, CDR2 SFDVKD. The CDR3 loop spans 12 amino acids. The ends were cut back, 5 bases at V and 9 bases at J, with 10 bases in the middle. The CDR3 is CATSVRVGEQFF. Here the CDR3 DNA reads TGTGCCACCAGTGTTAGGGTCGGTGAGCAGTTCTTC.

The sample holds one count of this clonotype. Because the CDR3's place on the DNA is in doubt, the DNA is left out and the CDR3 is given as listed by TCRdb. The V gene is TRBV30, the J gene TRBJ2-7; no check of the table's D call, TRBD2, against the DNA was made. The CDR3 has 17 amino acids, counting both end residues. Germline V CDR1 and CDR2: GTSNPN, SVGIG (reference sequence). CDR3 region: CASSVPGPLAGEYEQYF.

This clonotype was observed a few times. DNA of the CDR3: TGTGCCAGCTCACCAAGACGGGACATACCCTCTGGGGCCAACGTCCTGACTTTC. Amino acid sequence: CASSPRRDIPSGANVLTF. The J gene is TRBJ2-6, the V gene TRBV18; weak D call: TRBD1 (6 bases). Trimming stripped 2 bases from V and 0 bases from J, with 14 bases between. Per the germline V gene, CDR1 is KGHSH and CDR2 is LQKENI. The CDR3 runs to 18 residues.

This clonotype was found a few times. The rearrangement joins TRBV6-1 to TRBJ1-3; D is uncertain. V lost 1 base to trimming and J lost 2 bases, with 12 bases between them. CDR1 and CDR2 from the germline V gene are MNHNS and SASEGT. The CDR3 is 16 amino acids. CDR3: CASSEGRGGTGNTIYF. In DNA form, the CDR3 reads TGTGCCAGCAGTGAAGGCCGCGGAGGGACTGGAAACACCATATATTTT.

The chain carries TRBV12-3 or TRBV12-4 and TRBJ2-1, with D maybe TRBD1 (6 bases). The CDR3 has 13 amino acids. V dropped 5 bases and J dropped 10 bases, with 15 bases sitting between them. CDR3 loop: CASSPGQTYEQFF. The CDR3, as DNA: TGTGCCAGCAGTCCGGGACAAACCTACGAGCAGTTCTTC.

In its sample, this clonotype was seen many times. The chain carries TRBV12-3 or TRBV12-4 and TRBJ1-2, with D hard to call. V lost 6 bases and J lost 7, with 9 bases in between. CDR3 size: 11 residues. The CDR3 sequence is CASSTGGGYTF. The CDR3 nucleotides read TGTGCCAGCAGCACCGGAGGTGGCTACACCTTC.

At least ten counts were recorded for this clonotype. The chain employs TRBV30 and TRBJ1-3; no firm D call. From germline, CDR1 is GTSNPN and CDR2 SVGIG (reference sequence). V lost 4 bases, J lost 2 bases, and 3 bases lay in between. CDR3 length equals 11 residues. This chain's CDR3 is CAWMPGNTIYF. In DNA, the CDR3 is TGTGCCTGGATGCCTGGAAACACCATATATTTT.

This clonotype was recorded many times. V usage is TRBV30 and J usage is TRBJ1-5, with D unclear. In germline, CDR1 is GTSNPN, CDR2 SVGIG (reference sequence). V lost 1 base and J 5 bases, leaving 6 bases between the germline ends. This CDR3 has 12 amino acids. CDR3 bases: TGTGCCTGGAGTGGTGGAGATCAGCCCCAGCATTTT. Translated: CAWSGGDQPQHF.

This rearrangement joins TRBV20-1 to TRBJ1-5; perhaps TRBD1 as D (6 bases). This CDR3 contains 16 residues. Germline V gene sequence: CDR1 DFQATT, CDR2 SNEGSKA (reference sequence). V lost 4 bases, J lost 6 bases, and 22 bases lay in between. The CDR3 coding sequence is TGCAGTGCTATCCATTTCGGACAGTCCATTCGTCAGCCCCAGCATTTT. Translation gives CSAIHFGQSIRQPQHF.